Included here is one TCR beta chain sequence, with context. Authors' processing steps: Estimation of nucleated cell counts was performed using reference gene primer amplification. Only in-frame clones appear in the TCRdb table, and some are missing; sequencing was by immunoSEQ multiplex PCR. Clone size and the V and J calls come from that table; the DNA yielded D and trimming. The top ten hold about 1.4% of the sample, which has about 140,000 clones, over 75% seen once. Trimming took 4 bases from V and 5 from J; bases not matched to a gene: 6. CDR1 SGDLS and CDR2 YYNGEE come from the germline V gene. The CDR3 has 15 amino acids. The sample belongs to a study of blood T cell repertoires in COVID-19. Study as a whole: Collection of acute and convalescent COVID-19 samples took place in the United States, Italy and Spain. The cDNA or gDNA used as material had been derived from T cells, B-cell-depleted T cells, or PBMCs.

The origin of this receptor is a human donor in a cohort sampled during active COVID-19. J is TRBJ2-1 and V is TRBV9; TRBD1 aligns across 10 bases. Sequencing input: peripheral blood. The CDR3: CASSPGQGNNNEQFF. In nucleotides, the CDR3 is TGTGCCAGCAGCCCGGGACAGGGGAATAACAATGAGCAGTTCTTC.